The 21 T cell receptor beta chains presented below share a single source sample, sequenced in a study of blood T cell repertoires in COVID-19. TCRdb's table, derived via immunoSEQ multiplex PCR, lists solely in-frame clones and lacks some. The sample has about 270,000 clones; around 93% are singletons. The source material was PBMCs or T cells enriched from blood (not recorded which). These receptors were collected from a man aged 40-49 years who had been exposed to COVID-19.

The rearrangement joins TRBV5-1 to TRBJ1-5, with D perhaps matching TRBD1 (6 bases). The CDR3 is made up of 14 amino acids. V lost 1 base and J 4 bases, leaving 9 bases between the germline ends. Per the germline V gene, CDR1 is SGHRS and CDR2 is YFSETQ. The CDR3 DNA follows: TGCGCCAGCAGCTTGAACAGGGCTAATCAGCCCCAGCATTTT. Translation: CASSLNRANQPQHF.

CDR3 residues: CASSPEWGNTQYF. In DNA, the CDR3 is TGTGCCAGCAGCCCGGAGTGGGGCAATACGCAGTATTTT. The chain couples TRBV5-4 to TRBJ2-3; maybe TRBD1 (5 bases). With 4 bases removed from V and 7 bases from J, the gap between germline ends came to 13 bases. The CDR3 totals 13 residues. CDR1 is SGHNT and CDR2 is YYREEE in the germline V gene (reference sequence).

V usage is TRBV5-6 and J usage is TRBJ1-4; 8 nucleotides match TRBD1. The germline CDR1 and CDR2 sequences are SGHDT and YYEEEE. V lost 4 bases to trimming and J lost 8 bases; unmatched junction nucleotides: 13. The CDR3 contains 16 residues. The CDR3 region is CASSPSTGGLGEKLFF. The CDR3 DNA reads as TGTGCCAGCAGCCCCTCAACAGGGGGTTTGGGGGAAAAACTGTTTTTT.

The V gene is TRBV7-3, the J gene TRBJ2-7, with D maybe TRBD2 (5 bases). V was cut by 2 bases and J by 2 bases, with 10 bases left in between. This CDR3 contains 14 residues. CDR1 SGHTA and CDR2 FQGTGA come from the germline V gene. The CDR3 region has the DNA TGTGCCAGCAGCTTAGAGAGGGAGACCTACGAGCAGTACTTC. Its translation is CASSLERETYEQYF.

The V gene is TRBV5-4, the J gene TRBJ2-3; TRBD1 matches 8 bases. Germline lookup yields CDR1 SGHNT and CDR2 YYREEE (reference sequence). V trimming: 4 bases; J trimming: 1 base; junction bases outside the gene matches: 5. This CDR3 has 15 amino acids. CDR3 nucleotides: TGTGCCAGCAGCAGAGCAGGGGGCGGCACAGATACGCAGTATTTT. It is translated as CASSRAGGGTDTQYF.

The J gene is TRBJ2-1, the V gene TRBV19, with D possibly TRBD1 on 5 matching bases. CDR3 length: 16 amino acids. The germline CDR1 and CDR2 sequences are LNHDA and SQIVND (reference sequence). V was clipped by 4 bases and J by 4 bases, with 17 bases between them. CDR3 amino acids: CASSTPPGRVYNEQFF. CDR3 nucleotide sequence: TGTGCCAGTAGTACCCCACCCGGCAGGGTATACAATGAGCAGTTCTTC.

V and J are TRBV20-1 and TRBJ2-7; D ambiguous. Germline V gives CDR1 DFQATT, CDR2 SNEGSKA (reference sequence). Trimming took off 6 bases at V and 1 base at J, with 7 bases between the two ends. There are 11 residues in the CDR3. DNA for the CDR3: TGCAGTGCCCCGAGATCCTACGAGCAGTACTTC. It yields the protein CSAPRSYEQYF.

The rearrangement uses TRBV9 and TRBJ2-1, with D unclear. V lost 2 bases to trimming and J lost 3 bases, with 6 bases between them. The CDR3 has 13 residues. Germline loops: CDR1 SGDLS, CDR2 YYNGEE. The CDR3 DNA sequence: TGTGCCAGCAGCGTCGCAGACTACAATGAGCAGTTCTTC. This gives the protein CASSVADYNEQFF.

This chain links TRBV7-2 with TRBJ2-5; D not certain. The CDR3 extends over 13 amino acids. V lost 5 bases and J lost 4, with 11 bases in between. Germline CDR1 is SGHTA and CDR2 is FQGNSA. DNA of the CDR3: TGTGCCAGCAGCCCCCGTTCCCGAGAGACCCAGTACTTC. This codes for CASSPRSRETQYF.

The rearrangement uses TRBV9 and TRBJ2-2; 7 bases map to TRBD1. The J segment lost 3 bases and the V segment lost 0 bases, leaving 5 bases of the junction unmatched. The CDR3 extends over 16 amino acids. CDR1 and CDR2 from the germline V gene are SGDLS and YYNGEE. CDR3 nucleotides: TGTGCCAGCAGCGTAGGTGGGACAGATTACACCGGGGAGCTGTTTTTT. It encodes CASSVGGTDYTGELFF.

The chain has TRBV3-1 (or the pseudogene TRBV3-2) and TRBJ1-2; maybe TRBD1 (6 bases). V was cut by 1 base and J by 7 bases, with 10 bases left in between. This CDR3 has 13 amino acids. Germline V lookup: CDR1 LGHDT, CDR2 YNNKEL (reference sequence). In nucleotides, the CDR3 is TGTGCCAGCAGCCAAGGCCAGGGGTTTGGCTACACCTTC. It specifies CASSQGQGFGYTF.

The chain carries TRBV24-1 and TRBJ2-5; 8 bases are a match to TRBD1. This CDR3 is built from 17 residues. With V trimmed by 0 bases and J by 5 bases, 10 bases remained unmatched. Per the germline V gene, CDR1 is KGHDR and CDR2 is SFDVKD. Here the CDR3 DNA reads TGTGCCACCAGTGATTTGCGGTATGACAGGGGATCCGAGACCCAGTACTTC. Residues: CATSDLRYDRGSETQYF.

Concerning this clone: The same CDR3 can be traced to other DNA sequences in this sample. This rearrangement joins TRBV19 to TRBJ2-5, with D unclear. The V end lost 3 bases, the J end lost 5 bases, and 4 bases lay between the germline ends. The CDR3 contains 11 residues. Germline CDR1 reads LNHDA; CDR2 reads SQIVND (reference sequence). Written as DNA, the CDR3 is TGTGCCAGTAGTATCTCTGAGACCCAGTACTTC. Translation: CASSISETQYF.

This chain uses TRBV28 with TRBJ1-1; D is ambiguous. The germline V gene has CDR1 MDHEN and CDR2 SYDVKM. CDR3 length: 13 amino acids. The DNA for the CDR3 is TGTATTCACGGCCGGAGCATGAACACTGAAGCTTTCTTT. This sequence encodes CIHGRSMNTEAFF.

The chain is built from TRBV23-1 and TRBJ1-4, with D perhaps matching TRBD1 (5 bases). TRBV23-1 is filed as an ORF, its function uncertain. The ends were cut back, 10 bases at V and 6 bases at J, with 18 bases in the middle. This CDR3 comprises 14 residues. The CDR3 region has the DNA TGCGCCAACACATCCCAGGGATTACATGAAAAACTGTTTTTT. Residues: CANTSQGLHEKLFF.

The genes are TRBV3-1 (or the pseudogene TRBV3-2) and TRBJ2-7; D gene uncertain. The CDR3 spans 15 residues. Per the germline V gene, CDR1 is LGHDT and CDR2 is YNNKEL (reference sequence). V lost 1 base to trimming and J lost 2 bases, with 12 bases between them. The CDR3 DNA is TGTGCCAGCAGCCAAGCCCTACAGAGAACCTACGAGCAGTACTTC. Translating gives CASSQALQRTYEQYF.

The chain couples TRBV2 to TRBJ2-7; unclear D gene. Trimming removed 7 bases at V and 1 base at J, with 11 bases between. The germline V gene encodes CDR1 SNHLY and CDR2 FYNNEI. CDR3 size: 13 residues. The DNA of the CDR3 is TGTGCCAGCAACCTACAGCCGTCCTACGAGCAGTACTTC. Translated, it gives CASNLQPSYEQYF.

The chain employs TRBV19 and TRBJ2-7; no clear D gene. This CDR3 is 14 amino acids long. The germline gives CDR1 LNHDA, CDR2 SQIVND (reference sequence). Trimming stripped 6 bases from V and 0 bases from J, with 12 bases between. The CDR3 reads CASSGTLSSYEQYF. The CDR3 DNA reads TGTGCCAGTAGCGGTACACTAAGCTCCTACGAGCAGTACTTC.

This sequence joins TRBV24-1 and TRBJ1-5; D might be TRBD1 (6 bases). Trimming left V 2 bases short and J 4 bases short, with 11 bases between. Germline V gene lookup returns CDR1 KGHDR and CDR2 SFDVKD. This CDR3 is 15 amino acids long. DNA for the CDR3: TGTGCCACCAGTGATTCACAGGGACGGAATCAGCCCCAGCATTTT. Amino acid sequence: CATSDSQGRNQPQHF.

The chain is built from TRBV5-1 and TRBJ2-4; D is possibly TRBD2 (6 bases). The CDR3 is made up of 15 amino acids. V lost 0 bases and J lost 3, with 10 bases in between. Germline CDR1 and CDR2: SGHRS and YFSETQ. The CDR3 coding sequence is TGCGCCAGCAGCTTGGAGTGGGGAGGCAAAAACATTCAGTACTTC. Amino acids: CASSLEWGGKNIQYF. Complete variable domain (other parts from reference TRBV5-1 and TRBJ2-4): KAGVTQTPRYLIKTRGQQVTLSCSPISGHRSVSWYQQTPGQGLQFLFEYFSETQRNKGNFPGRFSGRQFSNSRSEMNVSTLELGDSALYLCASSLEWGGKNIQYFGAGTRLSVL.

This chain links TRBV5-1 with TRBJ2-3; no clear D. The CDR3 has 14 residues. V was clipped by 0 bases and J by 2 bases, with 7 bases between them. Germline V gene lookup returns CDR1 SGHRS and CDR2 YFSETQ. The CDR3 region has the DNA TGCGCCAGCAGCTTGGAACTGAACACAGATACGCAGTATTTT. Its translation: CASSLELNTDTQYF.